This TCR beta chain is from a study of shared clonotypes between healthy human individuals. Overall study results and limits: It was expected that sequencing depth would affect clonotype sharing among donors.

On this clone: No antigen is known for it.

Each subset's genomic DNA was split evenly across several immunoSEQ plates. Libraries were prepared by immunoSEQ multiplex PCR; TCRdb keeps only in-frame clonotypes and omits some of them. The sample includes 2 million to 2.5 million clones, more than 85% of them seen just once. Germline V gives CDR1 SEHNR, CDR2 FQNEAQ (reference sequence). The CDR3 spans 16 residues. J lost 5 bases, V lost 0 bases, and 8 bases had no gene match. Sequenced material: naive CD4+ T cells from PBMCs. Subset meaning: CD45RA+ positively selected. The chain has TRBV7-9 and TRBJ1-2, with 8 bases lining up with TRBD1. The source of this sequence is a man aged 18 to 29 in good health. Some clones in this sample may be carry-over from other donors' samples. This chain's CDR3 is CASSLARRQGAYGYTF. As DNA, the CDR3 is TGTGCCAGCAGCTTAGCCCGGAGGCAGGGGGCGTATGGCTACACCTTC.